One sample yielded the 25 T cell receptor beta chains listed below, sequenced in a study of technical replicates of blood from a handful of donors. Method: immunoSEQ multiplex PCR; TCRdb's copy keeps in-frame clones and lacks some. The table records tens of thousands of clones, around 93% of them present only once. Sequenced sample: T cells isolated from PBMCs. The source is a human donor in good health.

This chain links TRBV19 with TRBJ2-7; TRBD1 matches 7 bases. Germline lookup yields CDR1 LNHDA and CDR2 SQIVND (reference sequence). The V and J ends lost 5 bases and 3 bases, in that order; junction bases with no gene match: 7. The CDR3 is made up of 14 amino acids. CDR3 amino acids: CASSPRTGDYEQYF. The CDR3 DNA sequence: TGTGCCAGTAGTCCAAGGACAGGAGACTACGAGCAGTACTTC. The full variable domain, its missing parts supplied by reference TRBV19 and TRBJ2-7, is DGGITQSPKYLFRKEGQNVTLSCEQNLNHDAMYWYRQDPGQGLRLIYYSQIVNDFQKGDIAEGYSVSREKKESFPLTVTSAQKNPTAFYLCASSPRTGDYEQYFGPGTRLTVT.

The V call is TRBV6-5, the J call TRBJ1-4, with D maybe TRBD1 (6 bases). V was trimmed by 2 bases and J by 8 bases, leaving 12 bases between them. CDR1 is MNHEY, CDR2 SVGAGI, per germline. The length of the CDR3 is 14 residues. CDR3 nucleotide sequence: TGTGCCAGCAGTTACGACAGGTTTCGGGAAAAACTGTTTTTT. Protein: CASSYDRFREKLFF.

The chain carries TRBV5-1 and TRBJ2-5; D is uncertain. Deletions cut 4 bases from V and 5 bases from J, with 12 bases between. Germline V gene data show CDR1 as SGHRS and CDR2 as YFSETQ. The CDR3 has 13 amino acids. CDR3 region: CASSQPGRETQYF. The CDR3 DNA sequence: TGCGCCAGCAGCCAGCCGGGTCGCGAGACCCAGTACTTC.

This chain uses TRBV5-4 with TRBJ1-4, with a tentative D call TRBD1 (6 bases). Germline CDR1 and CDR2: SGHNT and YYREEE (reference sequence). Between the trimmed V and J ends, which lost 4 bases and 5 bases, there was a span of 12 bases. The CDR3 sequence is 14 residues long. CDR3 in amino acids: CASSQGQFNEKLFF. Here the CDR3 DNA reads TGTGCCAGCAGCCAAGGACAGTTCAATGAAAAACTGTTTTTT.

The gene calls are TRBV7-9 and TRBJ1-2; D gene uncertain. The V end lost 1 base, the J end lost 8 bases, and 5 bases lay between the germline ends. Germline CDR1 and CDR2: SEHNR and FQNEAQ (reference sequence). CDR3 length equals 11 residues. This CDR3 reads CASSLGGGYTF. For the CDR3, the DNA is TGTGCCAGCAGCTTAGGAGGAGGCTACACCTTC.

This chain uses TRBV28 with TRBJ1-1, with 12 nucleotides matching TRBD1. CDR1 MDHEN and CDR2 SYDVKM come from the germline V gene. The CDR3 loop spans 15 amino acids. Unmatched junction bases numbered 7, after V lost 6 bases and J lost 5 bases. In DNA, the CDR3 is TGTGCCAGCAGGGGACAGGGGGCTATGGGTACTGAAGCTTTCTTT. This codes for CASRGQGAMGTEAFF.

The V gene is TRBV2, the J gene TRBJ2-3, with 11 bases lining up with TRBD2. The V gene's germline CDR1 is SNHLY and CDR2 FYNNEI. Trimming removed 7 bases from V and 0 bases from J; junction bases left unmatched: 9. The CDR3 consists of 17 residues. CDR3 residues: CASTFRLAGRSTDTQYF. The CDR3 DNA reads TGTGCCAGCACCTTCCGACTAGCGGGACGGAGCACAGATACGCAGTATTTT. The whole variable domain, remainder taken from reference TRBV2 and TRBJ2-3, is EPEVTQTPSHQVTQMGQEVILRCVPISNHLYFYWYRQILGQKVEFLVSFYNNEISEKSEIFDDQFSVERPDGSNFTLKIRSTKLEDSAMYFCASTFRLAGRSTDTQYFGPGTRLTVL.

This chain uses TRBV9 with TRBJ2-1; D is unclear. Germline loops: CDR1 SGDLS, CDR2 YYNGEE. The CDR3 contains 13 residues. V was pared by 0 bases and J by 7 bases, with 8 bases between. CDR3 amino acids: CASSVGGLNEQFF. The CDR3 nucleotides are TGTGCCAGCAGCGTAGGCGGTCTTAATGAGCAGTTCTTC.

The genes are TRBV5-1 and TRBJ1-5; D remains ambiguous. The V gene lost 0 bases and the J gene lost 5 bases, with 6 bases spanning the gap. Per germline, CDR1 SGHRS and CDR2 YFSETQ. The CDR3 is 13 amino acids. The CDR3, as DNA: TGCGCCAGCAGCTTGGATCCGGATCAGCCCCAGCATTTT. Amino acid sequence: CASSLDPDQPQHF.

The count of this clone is one. V usage is TRBV5-6 and J usage is TRBJ2-7; D is unclear. There are 12 residues in the CDR3. V was clipped by 0 bases and J by 4 bases, with 5 bases between them. Per germline, CDR1 SGHDT and CDR2 YYEEEE. CDR3 sequence: CASSLARYEQYF. CDR3 bases: TGTGCCAGCAGCTTGGCTAGGTACGAGCAGTACTTC.

The chain uses TRBV6-6 and TRBJ2-6; 7 positions agree with TRBD1. J lost 2 bases, V lost 5 bases, and 6 bases had no gene match. The CDR3 consists of 16 residues. Germline loops: CDR1 MNHNY, CDR2 SVGAGI (reference sequence). The CDR3 bases are TGTGCCAGCAGTGTAAGGGGGCAGGCTGGGGCCAACGTCCTGACTTTC. Protein product: CASSVRGQAGANVLTF.

The V gene is TRBV10-3, the J gene TRBJ2-7, with TRBD1 matching 9 bases. With V trimmed by 8 bases and J by 2 bases, 7 bases remained unmatched. The CDR3 is made up of 14 amino acids. Germline lookup yields CDR1 ENHRY and CDR2 SYGVKD. The CDR3 bases are TGTGCCATCGGATGGACAGGGGAGACCTACGAGCAGTACTTC. This gives the protein CAIGWTGETYEQYF.

This chain joins TRBV4-2 and TRBJ2-2; 8 bases agree with TRBD2. V trimming: 4 bases; J trimming: 6 bases; junction bases outside the gene matches: 4. The germline V gene encodes CDR1 LGHNA and CDR2 YNFKEQ. CDR3 length equals 14 residues. The CDR3 sequence: CASSRGGLSGELFF. CDR3 nucleotide sequence: TGTGCCAGCAGCCGCGGGGGGTTATCCGGGGAGCTGTTTTTT.

This CDR3 reads CASRGQYEQYF. In DNA, the CDR3 is TGTGCCTCCAGGGGGCAGTACGAGCAGTACTTC. The V gene is TRBV28, the J gene TRBJ2-7; 8 bases line up with TRBD1. V was clipped by 11 bases and J by 4 bases; unmatched bases: 4. Germline values: CDR1 MDHEN, CDR2 SYDVKM. The CDR3 loop spans 11 amino acids.

The V and J genes are TRBV5-6 and TRBJ1-2, with TRBD1 matching over 9 bases. This CDR3 is 16 amino acids long. The V gene end was trimmed by 4 bases and the J gene end by 1 base; junction bases not matched to a gene: 8. Germline V gives CDR1 SGHDT, CDR2 YYEEEE. CDR3 region: CASSDTGTGFNYGYTF. The CDR3 DNA sequence: TGTGCCAGCAGCGATACCGGGACAGGGTTTAACTATGGCTACACCTTC.

The V call is TRBV2, the J call TRBJ2-5; 8 bases align to TRBD1. This CDR3 has 17 amino acids. The germline V gene has CDR1 SNHLY and CDR2 FYNNEI. Unmatched junction bases numbered 14, after V lost 1 base and J lost 7 bases. The DNA of the CDR3 is TGTGCCAGCAGTGAAGTCGATCAGGGGGCGGATCTAGGGACCCAGTACTTC. This codes for CASSEVDQGADLGTQYF.

The chain couples TRBV30 to TRBJ1-3, with D possibly being TRBD1 (6 bases). The CDR3 is made up of 14 amino acids. Trimming stripped 4 bases from V and 1 base from J, with 11 bases between. From germline, CDR1 is GTSNPN and CDR2 SVGIG (reference sequence). For the CDR3, the DNA is TGTGCCTGGACCTACAGGGCTTCTGGAAACACCATATATTTT. This gives the protein CAWTYRASGNTIYF.

The gene calls are TRBV7-2 and TRBJ1-1; possible D gene TRBD1, 6 bases. V lost 0 bases and J lost 10, with 18 bases in between. The germline V gene has CDR1 SGHTA and CDR2 FQGNSA. The CDR3 is made up of 15 amino acids. This chain's CDR3 is CASSLAVTLGARAFF. The CDR3 DNA sequence: TGTGCCAGCAGCTTAGCGGTCACGTTGGGGGCCCGAGCTTTCTTT. The whole variable domain, remainder taken from reference TRBV7-2 and TRBJ1-1, is GAGVSQSPSNKVTEKGKDVELRCDPISGHTALYWYRQSLGQGLEFLIYFQGNSAPDKSGLPSDRFSAERTGGSVSTLTIQRTQQEDSAVYLCASSLAVTLGARAFFGQGTRLTVV.

The rearrangement joins TRBV28 to TRBJ2-7; maybe TRBD1 (6 bases). CDR1 and CDR2 from the germline V gene are MDHEN and SYDVKM. V dropped 4 bases and J dropped 2 bases, with 15 bases sitting between them. The CDR3 has 15 residues. The CDR3 is CASSSTGTSPYEQYF. The DNA for the CDR3 is TGTGCCAGCAGTTCCACAGGGACGAGCCCCTACGAGCAGTACTTC.

The V gene is TRBV5-1, the J gene TRBJ2-2, with TRBD1 matching over 9 bases. Germline V gene data show CDR1 as SGHRS and CDR2 as YFSETQ. The junction had 12 bases not matched to a gene; V was cut back by 6 bases and J by 6 bases. This CDR3 is 16 amino acids long. The DNA of the CDR3 is TGCGCCAGCACCGACTTCCGGGACAGGGCATCCGGGGAGCTGTTTTTT. Encoded protein: CASTDFRDRASGELFF.

This chain joins TRBV4-1 and TRBJ2-7; possibly TRBD2 for D (6 bases). Germline assignment: CDR1 MGHRA and CDR2 YSYEKL. V shed 4 bases and J shed 1 base, with 11 bases lying between them. The CDR3 length is 14 residues. The CDR3 DNA reads as TGCGCCAGCAGCCGAGCCGGGACTTCCTACGAGCAGTACTTC. Protein product: CASSRAGTSYEQYF.

J is TRBJ2-1 and V is TRBV2; 9 bases match TRBD2. CDR1 SNHLY and CDR2 FYNNEI come from the germline V gene. This CDR3 has 16 amino acids. Losses at the gene ends were 1 base for V and 9 bases for J; bases not matched to a gene: 10. The DNA of the CDR3 is TGTGCCAGCAGTGAAGGGGGGGCTAGCGGGATTCGTGAGCAGTTCTTC. Its protein is CASSEGGASGIREQFF.

The genes are TRBV4-1 and TRBJ1-5; 7 bases are shared with TRBD1. Germline-derived CDR1 and CDR2 are MGHRA and YSYEKL. V shed 2 bases, J shed 5 bases, and the junction held 6 bases outside the gene matches. The CDR3 is 15 amino acids. The CDR3 is CASSQQGVGHQPQHF. CDR3 nucleotide sequence: TGCGCCAGCAGCCAACAGGGGGTTGGCCATCAGCCCCAGCATTTT.

This chain joins TRBV9 and TRBJ2-2; D gene ambiguous. This CDR3 is 14 amino acids long. Germline V gene sequence: CDR1 SGDLS, CDR2 YYNGEE. The V gene lost 0 bases and the J gene lost 1 base, with 4 bases spanning the gap. CDR3 loop: CASSVDWNTGELFF. CDR3 coding DNA: TGTGCCAGCAGCGTAGACTGGAACACCGGGGAGCTGTTTTTT.

This clone was detected a few times. This chain joins TRBV20-1 and TRBJ1-1; D not certain. The V and J ends lost 3 bases and 10 bases respectively, with 12 bases between them. This CDR3 comprises 11 residues. Germline loops: CDR1 DFQATT, CDR2 SNEGSKA (reference sequence). This CDR3 reads CSARSGLGAFF. The CDR3 bases are TGCAGTGCTAGGAGCGGGTTGGGAGCTTTCTTT.